The following is a TCR beta chain sequence with its context. The antigen remains undetermined. Trimming cost V 5 bases and J 4 bases, with 17 bases left between them. The CDR3 has 15 residues. The V gene's germline CDR1 is MDHEN and CDR2 SYDVKM. The source of the sample is a study of OX40 agonist ivuxolimab in advanced cancers. Across the whole study: Administration of intravenous ivuxolimab to patients occurred every 2 weeks at 0.01 to 10 mg/kg. General study points: Circulating CD4+ and CD8+ T cells showed clonal expansion by week 6 at 0.1 to 3.0 mg/kg. The authors did not determine the antigen specificity of the expanded peripheral T cells.

The protocol was immunoSEQ multiplex PCR, while the TCRdb copy is restricted to in-frame clones and leaves out a portion. The data show about 95,000 clones, approximately 85% seen once. Sample: CD4+ or CD8+ T cells sorted from blood, taken in a trial of the OX40 agonist ivuxolimab. The gene calls are TRBV28 and TRBJ1-2; possibly TRBD1 for D (6 bases). The sequence was collected from an adult with an advanced solid tumor such as melanoma, head and neck, liver or kidney cancer. CDR3 in amino acids: CASSPFDRIFYGYTF. CDR3 bases: TGTGCCAGCAGTCCCTTCGACAGGATATTCTATGGCTACACCTTC.